This TCR beta chain was recovered during a study of radiotherapy plus CTLA-4 blockade in lung cancer. CDR1 is SGDLS and CDR2 is YYNGEE in the germline V gene. The CDR3 is 14 residues long. The V gene end was trimmed by 3 bases and the J gene end by 6 bases; junction bases not matched to a gene: 5. The repertoire was sequenced with immunoSEQ multiplex PCR; TCRdb's copy has only in-frame clones and lacks some. The repertoire holds more than 55,000 clones, with 70% to 80% as singletons. V usage is TRBV9 and J usage is TRBJ1-2; TRBD1 agrees at 10 bases. The sequencing here drew on peripheral blood, taken from a patient treated with radiotherapy plus ipilimumab. The origin of this receptor is a human donor with non-small cell lung cancer who had a complete response to radiotherapy plus ipilimumab. The CDR3 region has the DNA TGTGCCAGCAGCGCGACGGGACAGGGGAATGGCTACACCTTC. The encoded protein is CASSATGQGNGYTF.